This passage covers 20 T cell receptor beta chains from one sample sequenced in a study of spatial heterogeneity in lung cancer. TCRdb passed the 5' RACE reads through MiXCR, listing each CDR3 protein once. The table has about 80,000 distinct CDR3 sequences, under 25% seen once. Time point in this sample: sample taken at primary tumor resection. In each case, whole RNA from tumor, nontumor lung or frozen PBMC was sequenced unsorted. The source material was PBMCs, sampled at surgery. The receptors shown here come from a male donor with early-stage non-small cell lung cancer.

V is TRBV6-5 and J is TRBJ1-2; TRBD1 matches 9 bases. Germline-derived CDR1 and CDR2 are MNHEY and SVGAGI. This CDR3 spans 12 amino acids. After removal of 7 bases from V and 7 bases from J, the junction contained 4 bases not matched to a gene. The CDR3 sequence: CASKQGAGGYTF. CDR3 in DNA: TGTGCCAGCAAACAGGGGGCTGGTGGCTACACCTTC.

This rearrangement joins TRBV6-5 to TRBJ2-5; a weak D match, TRBD1 (6 bases). The germline V and J ends were trimmed by 6 bases and 0 bases, with 11 bases remaining between them. The CDR3 contains 14 residues. Per the germline V gene, CDR1 is MNHEY and CDR2 is SVGAGI. CDR3 loop: CASSPTGNQETQYF. CDR3 bases: TGTGCCAGCAGCCCTACAGGGAACCAAGAGACCCAGTACTTC.

This clonotype showed up many times. CDR3 nucleotide sequence: TGTGCCAGCAGCTTAGTCGGGACTAGCGTCTCTTCCCCCTACGAGCAGTACTTC. Protein product: CASSLVGTSVSSPYEQYF. This rearrangement joins TRBV7-2 to TRBJ2-7, with 10 bases identical to TRBD2. The CDR3 is made up of 18 amino acids. From germline, CDR1 is SGHTA and CDR2 FQGNSA. With 1 base clipped from V and 2 bases from J, the junction kept 11 bases outside the gene matches.

This clonotype was seen repeatedly, ten times or more. The J gene is TRBJ1-6, the V gene TRBV27; D gene ambiguous. CDR1 MNHEY and CDR2 SMNVEV come from the germline V gene (reference sequence). There are 14 residues in the CDR3. The V end lost 3 bases, the J end lost 10 bases, and 13 bases lay between the germline ends. Written as DNA, the CDR3 is TGTGCCAGCAGTTTCGAGGACTCCTCCTCACCCCTCCACTTT. Amino acids: CASSFEDSSSPLHF.

This clonotype has more than one count but fewer than ten. V usage is TRBV7-6 and J usage is TRBJ1-3, with D unresolved. The CDR3 extends over 13 amino acids. Germline CDR1 is SGHVS and CDR2 is FNYEAQ. The V end was cut by 5 bases, the J end by 4 bases, with 9 bases between. The CDR3 reads CASSVAYGNTIYF. The DNA for the CDR3 is TGTGCCAGCAGCGTGGCGTACGGAAACACCATATATTTT.

CDR3 coding DNA: TGTGCCAGCTCACCAGAAGCCGGAACTAACTATGGCTACACCTTC. Its protein product is CASSPEAGTNYGYTF. The chain joins TRBV18 to TRBJ1-2; D is uncertain. V lost 2 bases, J lost 0 bases, and 10 bases lay in between. Looked up from germline, CDR1 is KGHSH and CDR2 is LQKENI. This CDR3 spans 15 amino acids.

This chain links TRBV20-1 with TRBJ1-4; possibly TRBD1 for D (6 bases). Per the germline V gene, CDR1 is DFQATT and CDR2 is SNEGSKA (reference sequence). Trimming removed 5 bases at V and 8 bases at J, with 21 bases between. This CDR3 spans 15 amino acids. The CDR3 DNA reads as TGCAGTGCTCCCTACAGGGAAAGGGGTCACGAAAAACTGTTTTTT. Protein sequence: CSAPYRERGHEKLFF.

This sequence joins TRBV21-1 and TRBJ1-5. TRBV21-1 is given as a pseudogene. The CDR3 is 14 residues long. The CDR3 region has the DNA TGTGCCAGCGGGCGGGACGGAGATAATCAGCCCCAGCATTTT. Its protein is CASGRDGDNQPQHF.

Note on this clonotype: An end of the junction does not agree with germline; a read error may underlie this. The rearrangement links TRBV27 to TRBJ2-1, with D possibly TRBD2 on 7 matching bases. CDR3 length: 15 amino acids. Germline V gives CDR1 MNHEY, CDR2 SMNVEV (reference sequence). The CDR3 reads CTSFRGGGVYNEQFF. Written as DNA, the CDR3 is TGTACCAGCTTCAGAGGGGGGGGCGTTTACAATGAGCAGTTCTTC.

This clonotype turned up a few times. One end of the junction varies from germline; a read error may be responsible. The rearrangement joins TRBV7-7 to TRBJ2-3; TRBD2 might be the D (5 bases). CDR1 is SSHAT and CDR2 is FNYEAQ in the germline V gene (reference sequence). The CDR3 has 15 amino acids. This chain's CDR3 is CASSPVGVGGDTQYF. In nucleotides, the CDR3 is TGTGCTAGCAGCCCCGTCGGCGTAGGAGGTGATACGCAGTATTTT. Full variable domain (outside the CDR3, taken from reference TRBV7-7 and TRBJ2-3): GAGVSQSPRYKVTKRGQDVTLRCDPISSHATLYWYQQALGQGPEFLTYFNYEAQPDKSGLPSDRFSAERPEGSISTLTIQRTEQRDSAMYRCASSPVGVGGDTQYFGPGTRLTVL.

The chain has TRBV3-1 and TRBJ2-7, with a weak D call TRBD1 (5 bases). Germline V gene sequence: CDR1 LGHDT, CDR2 YNNKEL (reference sequence). Trimming removed 4 bases from V and 2 bases from J, with 15 bases in between. The CDR3 totals 15 residues. The CDR3 here is CASSPHRRQTYEQYF. As DNA, the CDR3 is TGTGCCAGCAGCCCCCACAGGAGACAGACCTACGAGCAGTACTTC.

The genes are TRBV7-2 and TRBJ1-2, with D perhaps matching TRBD1 (5 bases). The CDR3 is 13 amino acids. V lost 7 bases, J lost 3 bases, and 12 bases lay in between. The germline CDR1 and CDR2 sequences are SGHTA and FQGNSA. The CDR3 region is CASKTQDYYGYTF. CDR3 in DNA: TGTGCCAGCAAGACACAGGATTACTATGGCTACACCTTC.

This rearrangement joins TRBV9 to TRBJ2-1, with TRBD2 matching over 9 bases. V was pared by 3 bases and J by 8 bases, with 12 bases of the junction left unmatched. The germline gives CDR1 SGDLS, CDR2 YYNGEE. The CDR3 covers 16 residues. CDR3 region: CASSETPGLAGDEQFF. The DNA for the CDR3 is TGTGCCAGCAGCGAGACCCCGGGACTAGCCGGGGATGAGCAGTTCTTC.

This chain joins TRBV28 and TRBJ1-5, with 8 nucleotides matching TRBD1. Germline CDR1 and CDR2: MDHEN and SYDVKM. This CDR3 has 14 amino acids. Unmatched junction bases numbered 10, after V lost 7 bases and J lost 8 bases. CDR3 nucleotides: TGTGCCAGCACCTCCGGACAGGGCAGAAAGCCCCAGCATTTT. Its translation: CASTSGQGRKPQHF. The variable domain in full, completed from reference TRBV28 and TRBJ1-5, reads DVKVTQSSRYLVKRTGEKVFLECVQDMDHENMFWYRQDPGLGLRLIYFSYDVKMKEKGDIPEGYSVSREKKERFSLILESASTNQTSMYLCASTSGQGRKPQHFGDGTRLSIL.

This clonotype was observed a few times. The gene calls are TRBV27 and TRBJ2-7; D gene unclear. The CDR3 is 13 amino acids. The germline V and J ends were trimmed by 3 bases and 2 bases, with 8 bases remaining between them. In germline, CDR1 is MNHEY, CDR2 SMNVEV (reference sequence). The CDR3 DNA reads as TGTGCCAGCAGTTTCCGCATTGCCTACGAGCAGTACTTC. Encoded protein: CASSFRIAYEQYF.

This clonotype was observed a few times. The rearrangement uses TRBV16 and TRBJ1-2; D is uncertain. The CDR3 is made up of 15 amino acids. V was cut by 1 base and J by 0 bases, with 9 bases left in between. The germline V gene has CDR1 KGHSY and CDR2 FQNENV. CDR3 amino acids: CASSQFQDANYGYTF. The CDR3 DNA reads as TGTGCCAGCAGCCAATTCCAGGACGCTAACTATGGCTACACCTTC. The full variable domain, its missing parts supplied by reference TRBV16 and TRBJ1-2, is GEEVAQTPKHLVRGEGQKAKLYCAPIKGHSYVFWYQQVLKNEFKFLISFQNENVFDETGMPKERFSAKCLPNSPCSLEIQATKLEDSAVYFCASSQFQDANYGYTFGSGTRLTVV.

This chain connects TRBV7-6 to TRBJ2-1, with a tentative D call TRBD1 (6 bases). There are 12 residues in the CDR3. V lost 2 bases to trimming and J lost 8 bases, with 7 bases between them. The germline gives CDR1 SGHVS, CDR2 FNYEAQ. In DNA form, the CDR3 reads TGTGCCAGCAGCTTACACAGGGATGAGCAGTTCTTC. It encodes CASSLHRDEQFF.

This CDR3 is CASSPNLAGDDYEQYF. In DNA, the CDR3 is TGTGCCAGCAGCCCCAATCTAGCGGGAGACGACTACGAGCAGTACTTC. The rearrangement uses TRBV7-6 and TRBJ2-7; TRBD2 aligns across 10 bases. CDR3 length: 16 amino acids. The trim removed 5 bases at V and 3 bases at J, leaving 10 bases unmatched. Germline V lookup: CDR1 SGHVS, CDR2 FNYEAQ.

The sample holds many counts of this clonotype. V usage is TRBV5-1 and J usage is TRBJ2-5, with 8 bases lining up with TRBD2. The CDR3 extends over 17 amino acids. After removal of 4 bases from V and 2 bases from J, the junction contained 13 bases not matched to a gene. Germline CDR1 SGHRS, CDR2 YFSETQ. CDR3: CASSPSGLAARQETQYF. CDR3 coding DNA: TGCGCCAGCAGCCCAAGCGGACTAGCCGCGCGGCAAGAGACCCAGTACTTC.

The chain uses TRBV4-1 and TRBJ1-1; 9 bases agree with TRBD1. The ends lost 0 bases at V and 4 bases at J; junction bases unmatched: 9. The germline V gene encodes CDR1 MGHRA and CDR2 YSYEKL. The length of the CDR3 is 17 residues. CDR3 DNA: TGCGCCAGCAGCCAAGAATCCGGGACAGGGCGGGGCACTGAAGCTTTCTTT. Protein product: CASSQESGTGRGTEAFF.